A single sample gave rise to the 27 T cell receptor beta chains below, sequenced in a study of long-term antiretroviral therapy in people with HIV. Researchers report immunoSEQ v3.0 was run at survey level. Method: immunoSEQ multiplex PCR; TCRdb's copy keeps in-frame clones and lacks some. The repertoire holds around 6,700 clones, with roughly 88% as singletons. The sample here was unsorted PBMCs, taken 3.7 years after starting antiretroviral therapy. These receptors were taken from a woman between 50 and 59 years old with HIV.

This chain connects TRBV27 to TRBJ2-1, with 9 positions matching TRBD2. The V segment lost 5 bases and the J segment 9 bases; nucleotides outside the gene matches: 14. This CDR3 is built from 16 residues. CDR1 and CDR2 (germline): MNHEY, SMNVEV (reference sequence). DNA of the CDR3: TGTGCCAGCAGTCCTCAAGTCGTAGCGGGAGTGAGTGAGCAGTTCTTC. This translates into CASSPQVVAGVSEQFF.

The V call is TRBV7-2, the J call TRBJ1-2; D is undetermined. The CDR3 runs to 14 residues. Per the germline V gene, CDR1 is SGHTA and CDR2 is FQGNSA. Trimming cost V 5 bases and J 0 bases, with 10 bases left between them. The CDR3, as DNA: TGTGCCAGCAGCCAACGAACAGCTAACTATGGCTACACCTTC. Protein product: CASSQRTANYGYTF.

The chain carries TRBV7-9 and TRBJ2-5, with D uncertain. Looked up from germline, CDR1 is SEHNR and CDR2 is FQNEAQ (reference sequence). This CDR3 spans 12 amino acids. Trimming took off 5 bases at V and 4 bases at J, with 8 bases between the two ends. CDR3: CASSPNVETQYF. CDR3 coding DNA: TGTGCCAGCAGCCCTAACGTAGAGACCCAGTACTTC. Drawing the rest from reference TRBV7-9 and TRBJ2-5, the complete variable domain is DTGVSQNPRHKITKRGQNVTFRCDPISEHNRLYWYRQTLGQGPEFLTYFQNEAQLEKSRLLSDRFSAERPKGSFSTLEIQRTEQGDSAMYLCASSPNVETQYFGPGTRLLVL.

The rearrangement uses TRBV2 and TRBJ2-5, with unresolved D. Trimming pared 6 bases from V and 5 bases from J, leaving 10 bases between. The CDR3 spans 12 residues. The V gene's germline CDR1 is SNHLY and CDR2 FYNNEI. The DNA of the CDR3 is TGTGCCAGCAGCCCTTCTTGGGAGACCCAGTACTTC. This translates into CASSPSWETQYF.

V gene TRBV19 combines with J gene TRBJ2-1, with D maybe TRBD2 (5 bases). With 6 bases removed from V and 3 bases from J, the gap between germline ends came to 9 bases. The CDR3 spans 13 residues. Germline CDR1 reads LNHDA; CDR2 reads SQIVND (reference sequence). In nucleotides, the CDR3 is TGTGCCAGTAGGGAGACTAACTACAATGAGCAGTTCTTC. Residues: CASRETNYNEQFF.

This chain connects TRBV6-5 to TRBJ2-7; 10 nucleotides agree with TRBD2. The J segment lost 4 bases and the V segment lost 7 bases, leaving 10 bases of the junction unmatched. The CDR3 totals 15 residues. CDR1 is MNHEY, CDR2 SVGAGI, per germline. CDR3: CASTRSGLAAYEQYF. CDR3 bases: TGTGCCAGCACCCGATCTGGACTAGCGGCGTACGAGCAGTACTTC.

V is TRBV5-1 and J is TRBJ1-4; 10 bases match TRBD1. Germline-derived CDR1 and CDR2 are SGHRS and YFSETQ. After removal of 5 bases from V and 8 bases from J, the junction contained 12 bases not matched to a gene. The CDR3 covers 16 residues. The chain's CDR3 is CASSWGQGRVGEKLFF. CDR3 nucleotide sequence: TGCGCCAGCAGTTGGGGACAGGGGCGAGTGGGAGAAAAACTGTTTTTT.

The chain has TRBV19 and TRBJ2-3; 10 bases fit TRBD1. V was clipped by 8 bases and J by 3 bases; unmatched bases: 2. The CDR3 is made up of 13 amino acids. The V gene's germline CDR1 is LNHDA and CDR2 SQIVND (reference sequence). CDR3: CASRGQGTDTQYF. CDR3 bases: TGTGCCAGTCGGGGACAGGGGACAGATACGCAGTATTTT.

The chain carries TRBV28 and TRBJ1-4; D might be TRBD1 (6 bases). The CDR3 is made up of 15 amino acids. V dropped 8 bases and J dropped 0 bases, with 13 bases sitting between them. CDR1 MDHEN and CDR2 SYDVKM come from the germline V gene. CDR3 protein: CASDSRGSTNEKLFF. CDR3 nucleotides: TGTGCCAGCGATTCCAGGGGTTCAACTAATGAAAAACTGTTTTTT.

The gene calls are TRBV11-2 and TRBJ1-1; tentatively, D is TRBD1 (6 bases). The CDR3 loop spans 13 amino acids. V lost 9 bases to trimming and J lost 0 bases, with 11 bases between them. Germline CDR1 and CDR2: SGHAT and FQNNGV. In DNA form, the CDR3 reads TGTGCCAGTAGACAGGTCATGAACACTGAAGCTTTCTTT. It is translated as CASRQVMNTEAFF.

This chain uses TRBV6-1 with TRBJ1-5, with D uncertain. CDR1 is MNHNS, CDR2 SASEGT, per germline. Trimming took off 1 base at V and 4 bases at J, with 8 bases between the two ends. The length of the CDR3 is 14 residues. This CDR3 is CASSEVWVNQPQHF. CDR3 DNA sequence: TGTGCCAGCAGTGAAGTCTGGGTTAATCAGCCCCAGCATTTT.

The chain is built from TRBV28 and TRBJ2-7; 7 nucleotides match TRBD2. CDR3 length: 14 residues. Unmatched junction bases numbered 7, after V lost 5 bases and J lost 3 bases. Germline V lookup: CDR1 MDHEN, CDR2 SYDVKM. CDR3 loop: CASSPGTIDYEQYF. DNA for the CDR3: TGTGCCAGCAGTCCCGGGACTATAGACTACGAGCAGTACTTC.

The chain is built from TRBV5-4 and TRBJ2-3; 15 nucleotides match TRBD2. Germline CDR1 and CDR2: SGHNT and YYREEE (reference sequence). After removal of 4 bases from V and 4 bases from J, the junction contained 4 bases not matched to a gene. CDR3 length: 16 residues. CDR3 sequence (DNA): TGTGCCAGCAGCGGCGGACTAGCGGGAGGGGCAGATACGCAGTATTTT. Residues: CASSGGLAGGADTQYF.

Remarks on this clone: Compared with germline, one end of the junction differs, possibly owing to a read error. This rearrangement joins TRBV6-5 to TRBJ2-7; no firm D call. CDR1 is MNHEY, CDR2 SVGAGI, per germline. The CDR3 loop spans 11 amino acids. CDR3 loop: CASSSPLALRF. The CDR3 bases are TGTGCCAGCAGCTCGCCATTAGCCCTCCGGTTC.

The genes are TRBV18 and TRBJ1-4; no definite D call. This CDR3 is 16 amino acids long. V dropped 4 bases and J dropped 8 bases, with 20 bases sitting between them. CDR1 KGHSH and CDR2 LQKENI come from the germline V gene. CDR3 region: CASSQARTGLEEKLFF. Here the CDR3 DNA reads TGTGCCAGCTCACAAGCACGGACCGGGCTGGAGGAAAAACTGTTTTTT.

The CDR3 here is CASSLVASPITDTQYF. CDR3 sequence (DNA): TGCGCCAGCAGCTTGGTAGCTAGCCCAATCACAGATACGCAGTATTTT. The J gene is TRBJ2-3, the V gene TRBV5-1, with D possibly TRBD2 on 5 matching bases. The length of the CDR3 is 16 residues. V lost 0 bases and J 2 bases, leaving 13 bases between the germline ends. Germline CDR1 reads SGHRS; CDR2 reads YFSETQ.

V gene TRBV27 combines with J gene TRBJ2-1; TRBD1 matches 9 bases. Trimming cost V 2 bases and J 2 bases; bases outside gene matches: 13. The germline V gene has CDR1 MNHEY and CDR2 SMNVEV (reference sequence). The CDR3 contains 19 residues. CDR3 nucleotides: TGTGCCAGCAGTTTAAGGATGGCTTTGCGACAGGGGGCCTACAATGAGCAGTTCTTC. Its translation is CASSLRMALRQGAYNEQFF.

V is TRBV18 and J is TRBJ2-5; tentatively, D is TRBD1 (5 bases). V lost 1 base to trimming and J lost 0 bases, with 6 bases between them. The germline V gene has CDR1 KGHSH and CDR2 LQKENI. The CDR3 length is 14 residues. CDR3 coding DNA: TGTGCCAGCTCACCACAGGGGTACCAAGAGACCCAGTACTTC. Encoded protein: CASSPQGYQETQYF.

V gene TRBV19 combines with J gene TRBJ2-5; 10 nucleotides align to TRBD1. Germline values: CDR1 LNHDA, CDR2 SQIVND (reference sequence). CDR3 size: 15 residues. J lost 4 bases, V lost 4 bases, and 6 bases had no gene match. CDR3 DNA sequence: TGTGCCAGTAGTACTCCGGGACAGGGGACAGAGACCCAGTACTTC. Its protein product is CASSTPGQGTETQYF.

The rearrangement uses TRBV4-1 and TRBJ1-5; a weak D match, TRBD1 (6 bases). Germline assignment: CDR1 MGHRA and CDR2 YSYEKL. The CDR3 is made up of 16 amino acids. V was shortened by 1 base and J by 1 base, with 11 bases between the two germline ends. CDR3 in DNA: TGCGCCAGCAGCCAAGCCGGGGGCACGAGCAATCAGCCCCAGCATTTT. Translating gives CASSQAGGTSNQPQHF.

The CDR3 nucleotides read TGTGCCAGCAGCTTAGAAGGGGGGGCCACTGAAGCTTTCTTT. This sequence encodes CASSLEGGATEAFF. The rearrangement joins TRBV7-9 to TRBJ1-1; maybe TRBD1 (6 bases). Germline CDR1 and CDR2: SEHNR and FQNEAQ (reference sequence). V lost 1 base to trimming and J lost 4 bases, with 10 bases between them. The CDR3 length is 14 residues.

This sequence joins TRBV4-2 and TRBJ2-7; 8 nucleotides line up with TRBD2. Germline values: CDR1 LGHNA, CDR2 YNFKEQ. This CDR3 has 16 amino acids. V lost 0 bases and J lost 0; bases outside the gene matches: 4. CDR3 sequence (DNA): TGTGCCAGCAGCCAAGAGAGCGGGAGTAGCTCCTACGAGCAGTACTTC. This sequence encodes CASSQESGSSSYEQYF.

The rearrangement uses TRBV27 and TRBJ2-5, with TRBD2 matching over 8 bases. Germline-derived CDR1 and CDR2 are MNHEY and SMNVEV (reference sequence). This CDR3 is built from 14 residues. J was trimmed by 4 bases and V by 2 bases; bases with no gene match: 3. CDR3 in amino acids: CASSLIGGGETQYF. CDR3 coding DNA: TGTGCCAGCAGTTTAATCGGGGGGGGAGAGACCCAGTACTTC.

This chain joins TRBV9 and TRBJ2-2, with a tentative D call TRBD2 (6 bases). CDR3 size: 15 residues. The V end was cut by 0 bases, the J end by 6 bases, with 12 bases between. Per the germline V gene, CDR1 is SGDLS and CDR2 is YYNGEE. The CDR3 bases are TGTGCCAGCAGCGTAGTAGGGGTAGCGGCCGGGGAGCTGTTTTTT. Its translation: CASSVVGVAAGELFF.

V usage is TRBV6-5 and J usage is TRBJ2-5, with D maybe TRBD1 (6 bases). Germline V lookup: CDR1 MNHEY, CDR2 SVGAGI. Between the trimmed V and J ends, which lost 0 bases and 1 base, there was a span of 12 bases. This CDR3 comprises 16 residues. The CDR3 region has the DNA TGTGCCAGCAGTTACTCGAGAACAGGGCGCCAAGAGACCCAGTACTTC. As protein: CASSYSRTGRQETQYF.

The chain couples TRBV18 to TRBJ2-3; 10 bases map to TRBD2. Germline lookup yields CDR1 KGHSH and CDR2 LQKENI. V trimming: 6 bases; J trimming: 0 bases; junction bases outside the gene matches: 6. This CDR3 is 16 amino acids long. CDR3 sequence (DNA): TGTGCCAGCTCCCCAGGACTAGCGGAAAGCACAGATACGCAGTATTTT. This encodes CASSPGLAESTDTQYF.

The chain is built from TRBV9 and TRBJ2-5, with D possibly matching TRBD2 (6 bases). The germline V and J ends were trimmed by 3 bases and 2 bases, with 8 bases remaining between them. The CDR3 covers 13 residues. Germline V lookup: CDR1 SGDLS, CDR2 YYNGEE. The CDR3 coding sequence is TGTGCCAGCAGCGGGGACTGGCAAGAGACCCAGTACTTC. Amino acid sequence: CASSGDWQETQYF.